This TCR beta chain emerged from a study of beta chain features in type 1 diabetes. This clone occurred a few times. As yet, its antigen is unknown. V was clipped by 0 bases and J by 11 bases; unmatched bases: 10. The germline CDR1 and CDR2 sequences are SGDLS and YYNGEE. The CDR3 sequence is 15 residues long. All of the isolated RNA was reverse transcribed, so expressed TCRB transcripts were sequenced. Only in-frame clones appear in the TCRdb table, and some are missing; sequencing was by immunoSEQ multiplex PCR. The sample records about 740,000 clones, over 10% being singletons. A single heparinised blood sample, averaging around 110 mL, was obtained per donor. The authors sorted CD4+ naive, central memory, regulatory and stem cell-like memory cells via CD45RO/CCR7/CD25/CD127/CD95/CD27. Study-wide results and limits: Researchers report that Type 1 diabetes patients had moderately but significantly shorter TCRB CDR3s across all four CD4+ subsets.

The chain recombines TRBV9 with TRBJ1-5; 8 nucleotides match TRBD1. The source is a young man with type 1 diabetes. The source material was naive CD4+ T cells from blood. CDR3 region: CASSVDPTGDRTQHF. DNA of the CDR3: TGTGCCAGCAGCGTAGACCCCACAGGGGACAGGACCCAGCATTTT.